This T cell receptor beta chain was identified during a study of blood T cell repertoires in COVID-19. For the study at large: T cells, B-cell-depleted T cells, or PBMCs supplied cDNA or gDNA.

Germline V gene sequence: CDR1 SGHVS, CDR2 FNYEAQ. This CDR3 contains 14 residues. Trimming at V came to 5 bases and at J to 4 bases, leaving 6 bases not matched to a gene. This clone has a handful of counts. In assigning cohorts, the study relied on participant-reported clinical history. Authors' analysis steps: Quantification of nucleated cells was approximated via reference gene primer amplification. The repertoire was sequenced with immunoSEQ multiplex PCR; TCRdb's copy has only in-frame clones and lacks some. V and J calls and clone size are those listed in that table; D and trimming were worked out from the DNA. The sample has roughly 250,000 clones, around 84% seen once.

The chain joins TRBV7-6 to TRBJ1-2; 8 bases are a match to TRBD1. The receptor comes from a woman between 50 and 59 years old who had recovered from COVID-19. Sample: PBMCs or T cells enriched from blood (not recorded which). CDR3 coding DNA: TGTGCCAGCAGCCCGGGACAGGACTTCTATGGCTACACCTTC. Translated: CASSPGQDFYGYTF.